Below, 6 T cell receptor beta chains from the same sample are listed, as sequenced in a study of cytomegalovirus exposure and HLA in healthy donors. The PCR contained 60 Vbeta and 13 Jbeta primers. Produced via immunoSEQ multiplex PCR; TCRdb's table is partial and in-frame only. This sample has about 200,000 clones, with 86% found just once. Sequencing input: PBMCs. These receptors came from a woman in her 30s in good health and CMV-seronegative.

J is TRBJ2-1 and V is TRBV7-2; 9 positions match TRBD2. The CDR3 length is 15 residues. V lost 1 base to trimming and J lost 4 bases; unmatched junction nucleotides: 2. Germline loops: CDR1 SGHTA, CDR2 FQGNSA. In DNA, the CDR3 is TGTGCCAGCAGCTTAGGAGCGGGGGGTTACAATGAGCAGTTCTTC. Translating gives CASSLGAGGYNEQFF.

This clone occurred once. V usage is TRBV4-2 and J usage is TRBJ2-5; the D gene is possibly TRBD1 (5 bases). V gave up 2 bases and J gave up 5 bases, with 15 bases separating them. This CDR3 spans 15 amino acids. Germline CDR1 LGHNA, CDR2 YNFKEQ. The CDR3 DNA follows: TGTGCCAGCAGCCAATCCATGGGGCCAGGGGAGACCCAGTACTTC. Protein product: CASSQSMGPGETQYF.

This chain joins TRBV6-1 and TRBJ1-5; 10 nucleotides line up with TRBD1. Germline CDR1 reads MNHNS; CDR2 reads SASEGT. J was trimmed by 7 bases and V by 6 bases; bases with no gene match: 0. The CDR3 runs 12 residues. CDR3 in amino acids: CASRTGGQPQHF. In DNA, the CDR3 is TGTGCCAGCAGGACAGGGGGCCAGCCCCAGCATTTT.

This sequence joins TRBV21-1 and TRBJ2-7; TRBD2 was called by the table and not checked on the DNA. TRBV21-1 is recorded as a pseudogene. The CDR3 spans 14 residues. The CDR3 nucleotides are TGTGCCAGCAGCAAAGTGGACGGGGGCTACGAGCAGTACTTC. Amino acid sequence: CASSKVDGGYEQYF.

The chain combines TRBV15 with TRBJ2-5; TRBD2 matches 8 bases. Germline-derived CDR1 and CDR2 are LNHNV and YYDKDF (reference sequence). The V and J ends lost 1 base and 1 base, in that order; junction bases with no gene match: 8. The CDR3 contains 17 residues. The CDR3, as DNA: TGTGCCACCAGCAGAGGAACTAGCGGAGGCCTCCAAGAGACCCAGTACTTC. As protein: CATSRGTSGGLQETQYF. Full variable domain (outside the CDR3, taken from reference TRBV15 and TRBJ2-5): DAMVIQNPRYQVTQFGKPVTLSCSQTLNHNVMYWYQQKSSQAPKLLFHYYDKDFNNEADTPDNFQSRRPNTSFCFLDIRSPGLGDTAMYLCATSRGTSGGLQETQYFGPGTRLLVL.

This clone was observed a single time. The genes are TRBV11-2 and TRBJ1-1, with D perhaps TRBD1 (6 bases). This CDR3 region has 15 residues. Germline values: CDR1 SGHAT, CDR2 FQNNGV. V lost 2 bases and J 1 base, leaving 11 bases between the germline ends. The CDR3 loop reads CASSLMGRGNTEAFF. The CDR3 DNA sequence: TGTGCCAGCAGCTTAATGGGCAGGGGGAACACTGAAGCTTTCTTT.